The clone carrying this T cell receptor (beta chain) was counted ten times or more. What it binds is not known. Amplification of TCR beta CDR3 regions was performed using RNA transcripts as template. HTBI primers were used for first-round RT-PCR of the TCR CDR3. Each CDR3 protein gets one entry after TCRdb re-called the multiplex PCR reads with MiXCR. The table lists 400,000 or so distinct CDR3 sequences, about 14% of them singletons. The sample originates from a study of T cells in Graves' hyperthyroidism and ophthalmopathy. Study-wide results and caveats: Researchers report that a 13 V-J model separated ophthalmopathy from stable hyperthyroidism.

V shed 8 bases and J 1 base; nucleotides not matched to a gene: 3. In germline, CDR1 is SNHLY, CDR2 FYNNEI. This CDR3 is 14 amino acids long. Sequencing was done on a sample of blood. This TCR was recovered from a woman aged 25 to 39 with Graves' ophthalmopathy. This chain joins TRBV2 and TRBJ2-4; 9 nucleotides line up with TRBD1. Written as DNA, the CDR3 is TGTGCCAGCGAGACAGGGGGGGCCAAAAACATTCAGTACTTC. Amino acid sequence: CASETGGAKNIQYF.